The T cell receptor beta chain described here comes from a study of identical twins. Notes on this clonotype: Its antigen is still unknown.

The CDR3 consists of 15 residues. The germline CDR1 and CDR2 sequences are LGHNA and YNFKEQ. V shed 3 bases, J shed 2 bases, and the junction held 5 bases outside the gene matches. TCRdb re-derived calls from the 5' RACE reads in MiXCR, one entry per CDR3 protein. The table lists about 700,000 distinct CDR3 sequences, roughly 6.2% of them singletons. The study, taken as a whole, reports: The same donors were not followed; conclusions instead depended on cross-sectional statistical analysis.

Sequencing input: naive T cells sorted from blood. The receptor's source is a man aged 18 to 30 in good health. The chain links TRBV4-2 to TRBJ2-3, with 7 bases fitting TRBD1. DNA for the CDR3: TGTGCCAGCAGCCAGAGGGACAGTCCCACAGATACGCAGTATTTT. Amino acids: CASSQRDSPTDTQYF.